These 17 T cell receptor beta chains were all obtained from the same sample, sequenced in a study of shared clonotypes between healthy human individuals. It was CD45RO-negative cells, positively selected for CCR7, that made up naive CD8 cells, with terminally differentiated effector memory CD45RA+ cells excluded. Measured with immunoSEQ multiplex PCR; TCRdb has only the in-frame clones, and not every one. Of roughly 2 million clones listed, about 95% are singletons. The sequencing input was naive CD8+ T cells sorted from blood. Receptors originate from a man younger than 30 in good health.

This clone was recorded once. This chain links TRBV5-4 with TRBJ2-7; 7 bases fit TRBD2. The CDR3 length is 13 residues. Germline CDR1 SGHNT, CDR2 YYREEE (reference sequence). The V gene end was trimmed by 2 bases and the J gene end by 5 bases; junction bases not matched to a gene: 4. This CDR3 is CASSFFGGNEQYF. In DNA form, the CDR3 reads TGTGCCAGCAGCTTTTTCGGGGGGAACGAGCAGTACTTC.

As regards this clone: A far larger clone is one base from this, pointing to a likely read error. The V call is TRBV10-3, the J call TRBJ1-5; 7 bases agree with TRBD1. The germline gives CDR1 ENHRY, CDR2 SYGVKD. This CDR3 has 15 residues. The CDR3 reads CVISDEGQAGQPQHF. The CDR3 DNA is TGTGTCATCAGTGACGAAGGACAGGCGGGTCAGCCCCAGCATTTT.

In DNA form, the CDR3 reads TGTGCCAGCAGCCCCAGTGTCGGGGTTGGGAACGAGCAGTACTTC. This codes for CASSPSVGVGNEQYF. The V gene is TRBV7-9, the J gene TRBJ2-7, with D possibly TRBD2 on 5 matching bases. CDR1 and CDR2 (germline): SEHNR, FQNEAQ (reference sequence). V dropped 5 bases and J dropped 5 bases, with 19 bases sitting between them. CDR3 size: 15 residues.

The V gene is TRBV4-3, the J gene TRBJ1-3; TRBD1 aligns across 9 bases. The germline V gene has CDR1 LGHNA and CDR2 YSLEER. The trim removed 1 base at V and 7 bases at J, leaving 5 bases unmatched. CDR3 size: 15 residues. The DNA for the CDR3 is TGCGCCAGCAGCCAAGGAGCCGGGACAGGGAACACCATATATTTT. It is translated as CASSQGAGTGNTIYF.

This sequence joins TRBV27 and TRBJ2-7; 9 bases match TRBD1. V shed 8 bases and J 5 bases; nucleotides not matched to a gene: 10. The CDR3 runs to 14 residues. Germline V lookup: CDR1 MNHEY, CDR2 SMNVEV (reference sequence). The CDR3 sequence is CASASVGTGHEQYF. CDR3 DNA: TGTGCCAGCGCTTCCGTCGGGACAGGGCACGAGCAGTACTTC.

The chain couples TRBV30 to TRBJ2-7; the D is unclear. Germline V gene sequence: CDR1 GTSNPN, CDR2 SVGIG (reference sequence). The CDR3 contains 11 residues. The germline V and J ends were trimmed by 5 bases and 3 bases, with 8 bases remaining between them. CDR3 coding DNA: TGTGCCTGGGCAACCGGCTACGAGCAGTACTTC. This sequence encodes CAWATGYEQYF.

The chain uses TRBV27 and TRBJ1-6; weak D call: TRBD1 (5 bases). V lost 6 bases and J lost 8, with 23 bases in between. The CDR3 totals 17 residues. Germline V gives CDR1 MNHEY, CDR2 SMNVEV (reference sequence). The CDR3 DNA reads TGTGCCAGCAGCGGTCAAGCCGGCCCAGGGAACGATTCACCCCTCCACTTT. This codes for CASSGQAGPGNDSPLHF.

The J gene is TRBJ1-2, the V gene TRBV30; D possibly corresponds to TRBD1 (5 bases). V was trimmed by 2 bases and J by 5 bases, leaving 18 bases between them. Germline assignment: CDR1 GTSNPN and CDR2 SVGIG (reference sequence). The CDR3 contains 15 residues. For the CDR3, the DNA is TGTGCCTGGAGTCAGTCCAGGGTAGATTTGTATGGCTACACCTTC. It is translated as CAWSQSRVDLYGYTF. The full variable domain, in which reference TRBV30 and TRBJ1-2 provide the parts outside the CDR3, is SQTIHQWPATLVQPVGSPLSLECTVEGTSNPNLYWYRQAAGRGLQLLFYSVGIGQISSEVPQNLSASRPQDRQFILSSKKLLLSDSGFYLCAWSQSRVDLYGYTFGSGTRLTVV.

This chain connects TRBV6-5 to TRBJ2-3, with D possibly matching TRBD1 (6 bases). The CDR3 runs to 15 residues. In germline, CDR1 is MNHEY, CDR2 SVGAGI. The V end lost 6 bases, the J end lost 3 bases, and 16 bases lay between the germline ends. For the CDR3, the DNA is TGTGCCAGCAGCCCAACAGGGTGGGGGACAGATACGCAGTATTTT. Protein sequence: CASSPTGWGTDTQYF.

This chain connects TRBV28 to TRBJ2-2; tentatively, D is TRBD2 (6 bases). The length of the CDR3 is 16 residues. The V end was cut by 3 bases, the J end by 1 base, with 12 bases between. Germline lookup yields CDR1 MDHEN and CDR2 SYDVKM. CDR3 in amino acids: CASSFPASENTGELFF. CDR3 DNA sequence: TGTGCCAGCAGTTTTCCTGCTAGCGAGAACACCGGGGAGCTGTTTTTT.

The rearrangement links TRBV5-4 to TRBJ2-2, with 8 bases that match TRBD2. Germline-derived CDR1 and CDR2 are SGHNT and YYREEE (reference sequence). The CDR3 covers 16 residues. V gave up 4 bases and J gave up 3 bases; unmatched junction bases: 8. For the CDR3, the DNA is TGTGCCAGCAGCGGGAAGGGACTAGTTGACACCGGGGAGCTGTTTTTT. Its protein is CASSGKGLVDTGELFF.

V usage is TRBV29-1 and J usage is TRBJ2-7; maybe TRBD1 (7 bases). Germline V CDR1 and CDR2: SQVTM, ANQGSEA. The CDR3 is made up of 13 amino acids. Trimming took off 7 bases at V and 0 bases at J, with 13 bases between the two ends. The DNA of the CDR3 is TGCAGCGCAGGGGGACTGAGCTCCTACGAGCAGTACTTC. Translated: CSAGGLSSYEQYF.

The V call is TRBV7-9, the J call TRBJ2-6; D is uncertain. The CDR3 extends over 16 amino acids. V lost 4 bases, J lost 2 bases, and 12 bases lay in between. Per the germline V gene, CDR1 is SEHNR and CDR2 is FQNEAQ (reference sequence). The CDR3, as DNA: TGTGCCAGCAGCTGGTCTCCAGGAGCTGGGGCCAACGTCCTGACTTTC. It encodes CASSWSPGAGANVLTF.

The J gene is TRBJ2-3, the V gene TRBV27; D perhaps matches TRBD2 (5 bases). Trimming stripped 6 bases from V and 5 bases from J, with 12 bases between. This CDR3 spans 13 amino acids. The germline V gene has CDR1 MNHEY and CDR2 SMNVEV (reference sequence). CDR3: CASSSLSGDTQYF. The CDR3 DNA reads as TGTGCCAGCAGCTCCCTAAGCGGAGATACGCAGTATTTT.

This rearrangement joins TRBV10-2 to TRBJ2-7, with a tentative D call TRBD2 (5 bases). Trimming took 4 bases from V and 4 from J, leaving 11 bases between them. Germline loops: CDR1 WSHSY, CDR2 SAAADI. The CDR3 spans 13 residues. CDR3 protein: CASSVGLAYEQYF. CDR3 bases: TGCGCCAGCAGTGTGGGTCTAGCTTACGAGCAGTACTTC.

The chain is built from TRBV27 and TRBJ1-5; D gene ambiguous. This CDR3 has 15 amino acids. V was pared by 4 bases and J by 0 bases, with 10 bases between. Germline-derived CDR1 and CDR2 are MNHEY and SMNVEV (reference sequence). The CDR3 sequence: CASSSGGISNQPQHF. The CDR3, as DNA: TGTGCCAGCAGTTCGGGTGGGATTAGCAATCAGCCCCAGCATTTT.

This clone was recorded only once. V and J are TRBV11-1 and TRBJ1-6; 8 bases agree with TRBD1. The CDR3 is made up of 15 amino acids. Losses at the gene ends were 2 bases for V and 9 bases for J; bases not matched to a gene: 6. Germline V lookup: CDR1 SGHAT, CDR2 FQDESV (reference sequence). The CDR3 DNA sequence: TGTGCCAGCAGCTTATCGTGGACAGGGAGTTCACCCCTCCACTTT. Protein: CASSLSWTGSSPLHF.